The next 13 T cell receptor beta chains were all read from a single sample in a study of Graves' ophthalmopathy and Graves' hyperthyroidism. The TCR beta CDR3 regions underwent amplification from RNA transcripts. The workflow started with a first-round RT-PCR run with HTBI primers and then moved on to a second-round multiplex PCR. MiXCR, applied by TCRdb to the multiplex PCR reads, yields one record per CDR3 protein. The data hold around 22,000 distinct CDR3 sequences, with 48% observed a single time. Sequencing was performed on peripheral blood. These receptors originate from an adult woman with stable Graves' hyperthyroidism.

The table lists this clonotype with a count of one. V and J are TRBV28 and TRBJ1-2, with no clear D. V dropped 4 bases and J dropped 3 bases, with 15 bases sitting between them. The CDR3 extends over 15 amino acids. Germline assignment: CDR1 MDHEN and CDR2 SYDVKM. CDR3: CASSSRIGGDYGYTF. The CDR3, as DNA: TGTGCCAGCAGTTCCCGCATAGGTGGAGACTATGGCTACACCTTC.

The rearrangement joins TRBV7-9 to TRBJ2-5; TRBD1 might be the D (6 bases). V lost 4 bases to trimming and J lost 1 base, with 10 bases between them. The germline V gene encodes CDR1 SEHNR and CDR2 FQNEAQ (reference sequence). The CDR3 sequence is 14 residues long. The DNA of the CDR3 is TGTGCCAGCAGCTCCGGACAGCCCCAAGAGACCCAGTACTTC. It yields the protein CASSSGQPQETQYF. Together with reference TRBV7-9 and TRBJ2-5, the CDR3 gives the full variable domain: DTGVSQNPRHKITKRGQNVTFRCDPISEHNRLYWYRQTLGQGPEFLTYFQNEAQLEKSRLLSDRFSAERPKGSFSTLEIQRTEQGDSAMYLCASSSGQPQETQYFGPGTRLLVL.

This clonotype qualifies as medium-sized. The rearrangement uses TRBV7-2 and TRBJ2-7; 12 nucleotides line up with TRBD2. V lost 5 bases, J lost 0 bases, and 2 bases stayed unmatched. Germline V lookup: CDR1 SGHTA, CDR2 FQGNSA. The CDR3 runs 15 residues. The CDR3 spells CASSASGRGSYEQYF. In DNA, the CDR3 is TGTGCCAGCAGCGCTAGCGGGAGGGGCTCCTACGAGCAGTACTTC.

The chain is built from TRBV7-2 and TRBJ1-6, with a weak D call TRBD1 (6 bases). Germline V gene sequence: CDR1 SGHTA, CDR2 FQGNSA. V lost 5 bases, J lost 7 bases, and 12 bases lay in between. The CDR3 consists of 14 residues. CDR3: CASSPDRRNSPLHF. The DNA for the CDR3 is TGTGCCAGCAGCCCGGACAGAAGAAATTCACCCCTCCACTTT.

This clonotype was counted many times. The V call is TRBV3-1, the J call TRBJ2-3, with a weak D call TRBD2 (6 bases). V was trimmed by 1 base and J by 0 bases, leaving 11 bases between them. Germline values: CDR1 LGHDT, CDR2 YNNKEL (reference sequence). The CDR3 spans 16 residues. The CDR3 reads CASSQAFSGSTDTQYF. The CDR3 region has the DNA TGTGCCAGCAGCCAAGCGTTTAGCGGAAGCACAGATACGCAGTATTTT.

Turning to this clonotype: The conserved phenylalanine or tryptophan normally closing the CDR3 is absent here, so this likely arose from a read error. The DNA is omitted, as the CDR3 cannot be located on it reliably, and the CDR3 follows TCRdb's listing. This chain joins TRBV29-1 and TRBJ2-7; TRBD1 was called by the table and not checked on the DNA. A total of 9 residues make up the CDR3, ends included. Germline-derived CDR1 and CDR2 are SQVTM and ANQGSEA. CDR3 sequence: CSVAGQIAG.

This clonotype was seen ten or more times. The CDR3 is CASSLVESSEQFF. The CDR3 coding sequence is TGCGCCAGCAGCTTGGTGGAAAGCAGTGAGCAGTTCTTC. This chain uses TRBV5-1 with TRBJ2-1; no reliable D call. The CDR3 runs 13 residues. From germline, CDR1 is SGHRS and CDR2 YFSETQ. V lost 0 bases, J lost 9 bases, and 10 bases lay in between. The variable domain in full, with the rest retrieved from reference TRBV5-1 and TRBJ2-1, is KAGVTQTPRYLIKTRGQQVTLSCSPISGHRSVSWYQQTPGQGLQFLFEYFSETQRNKGNFPGRFSGRQFSNSRSEMNVSTLELGDSALYLCASSLVESSEQFFGPGTRLTVL.

Regarding this clonotype: A read error is likely, as this CDR3 ends without the conserved phenylalanine or tryptophan. The DNA is left out, because the CDR3 cannot be placed on it with certainty; the CDR3 is given as TCRdb lists it. This rearrangement joins TRBV7-2 to TRBJ2-1. The CDR3 is 15 residues long, ends included. Germline CDR1 and CDR2: SGHTA and FQGNSA. CDR3 sequence: CASSTDLNYGYTFGS.

The chain employs TRBV6-4 and TRBJ2-3; D is unclear. The CDR3 extends over 11 amino acids. Germline V lookup: CDR1 MRHNA, CDR2 SNTAGT. V lost 0 bases and J 7 bases, leaving 2 bases between the germline ends. The CDR3 is CASSDSYTQYF. In DNA form, the CDR3 reads TGTGCCAGCAGTGACTCATATACGCAGTATTTT.

Points on this clonotype: In this CDR3 the conserved last residue, phenylalanine or tryptophan, is missing, so a read error is likely. The CDR3 spells CASSSPTDTQYP. The CDR3 DNA reads as TGTGCCAGCAGTTCCCCCACAGATACGCAGTATCCT. V usage is TRBV27 and J usage is TRBJ2-3; D ambiguous. The CDR3 extends over 12 amino acids. The V end lost 4 bases, the J end lost 2 bases, and 4 bases lay between the germline ends. The germline V gene encodes CDR1 MNHEY and CDR2 SMNVEV (reference sequence).

The chain has TRBV20-1 and TRBJ2-7; 8 bases are shared with TRBD1. CDR1 and CDR2 (germline): DFQATT, SNEGSKA (reference sequence). The junction had 10 bases not matched to a gene; V was cut back by 6 bases and J by 0 bases. The CDR3 sequence is 15 residues long. The CDR3 is CSAKPGQASSYEQYF. The CDR3 DNA is TGCAGTGCAAAACCGGGACAGGCGAGCTCCTACGAGCAGTACTTC.

This clonotype appeared many times. The chain has TRBV18 and TRBJ2-5, with D perhaps matching TRBD1 (6 bases). V shed 3 bases and J shed 2 bases, with 13 bases lying between them. Germline loops: CDR1 KGHSH, CDR2 LQKENI. The CDR3 spans 15 residues. The CDR3 is CASSPSQGRQETQYF. The CDR3 DNA reads TGTGCCAGCTCACCGTCCCAGGGGCGACAAGAGACCCAGTACTTC. Full variable domain (outside the CDR3, taken from reference TRBV18 and TRBJ2-5): NAGVMQNPRHLVRRRGQEARLRCSPMKGHSHVYWYRQLPEEGLKFMVYLQKENIIDESGMPKERFSAEFPKEGPSILRIQQVVRGDSAAYFCASSPSQGRQETQYFGPGTRLLVL.

This rearrangement joins TRBV2 to TRBJ1-1, with TRBD1 matching 7 bases. This CDR3 is 14 amino acids long. The germline V gene has CDR1 SNHLY and CDR2 FYNNEI. V shed 6 bases, J shed 2 bases, and the junction held 6 bases outside the gene matches. The CDR3 is CASRETGTNTEAFF. CDR3 DNA: TGTGCCAGCAGAGAGACAGGGACAAACACTGAAGCTTTCTTT.